The next 10 T cell receptor beta chains were all read from a single sample in a study of T cell responses to AZD1222 COVID-19 vaccine. Produced via immunoSEQ multiplex PCR; TCRdb's table is partial and in-frame only. The sample consists of roughly 140,000 clones, 82% of them appearing once. Sequencing used peripheral blood, obtained on day 0 of MenACWY control vaccination. The receptors were sampled from an adult in good health.

The CDR3 region is CASSEIGQGRTEAFF. As DNA, the CDR3 is TGTGCCAGCAGTGAGATAGGACAGGGGCGTACTGAAGCTTTCTTT. The chain couples TRBV2 to TRBJ1-1, with TRBD1 identical over 9 bases. Unmatched junction bases numbered 7, after V lost 3 bases and J lost 5 bases. The germline V gene has CDR1 SNHLY and CDR2 FYNNEI. The CDR3 is made up of 15 amino acids.

This sequence joins TRBV30 and TRBJ2-1; D is tentatively TRBD1 or TRBD2 (7 bases each). Germline-derived CDR1 and CDR2 are GTSNPN and SVGIG (reference sequence). Trimming took off 0 bases at V and 8 bases at J, with 17 bases between the two ends. The CDR3 length is 15 residues. This CDR3 reads CAWSVLGLGGYEQFF. CDR3 DNA: TGTGCCTGGAGTGTACTTGGACTAGGGGGCTATGAGCAGTTCTTC.

The chain joins TRBV9 to TRBJ1-2; possible D gene TRBD1, 5 bases. Germline V CDR1 and CDR2: SGDLS, YYNGEE. V was shortened by 3 bases and J by 0 bases, with 24 bases between the two germline ends. The CDR3 runs to 19 residues. DNA of the CDR3: TGTGCCAGCAGCGCCCCCTCCCCAGGGAGGTCGGGGACTAACTATGGCTACACCTTC. Its protein is CASSAPSPGRSGTNYGYTF. The full variable domain, completed using reference TRBV9 and TRBJ1-2, is DSGVTQTPKHLITATGQRVTLRCSPRSGDLSVYWYQQSLDQGLQFLIQYYNGEERAKGNILERFSAQQFPDLHSELNLSSLELGDSALYFCASSAPSPGRSGTNYGYTFGSGTRLTVV.

The gene calls are TRBV5-8 and TRBJ1-5; the D gene is possibly TRBD1 (5 bases). This CDR3 has 16 amino acids. V gave up 0 bases and J gave up 0 bases, with 10 bases separating them. Germline CDR1 SGHTS, CDR2 YDEGEE. The CDR3 sequence is CASSLVGGGSNQPQHF. The DNA for the CDR3 is TGTGCCAGCAGCTTGGTGGGGGGGGGTAGCAATCAGCCCCAGCATTTT.

The rearrangement joins TRBV19 to TRBJ2-3; tentatively, D is TRBD2 (6 bases). The length of the CDR3 is 17 residues. The germline V and J ends were trimmed by 6 bases and 4 bases, with 23 bases remaining between them. Per the germline V gene, CDR1 is LNHDA and CDR2 is SQIVND (reference sequence). For the CDR3, the DNA is TGTGCCAGTAGCGCGAGATCCGGGACCGGGGGTCCAGATACGCAGTATTTT. Its translation is CASSARSGTGGPDTQYF.

The V gene is TRBV18, the J gene TRBJ1-5; D is unclear. V gave up 2 bases and J gave up 1 base, with 9 bases separating them. There are 15 residues in the CDR3. Germline values: CDR1 KGHSH, CDR2 LQKENI. Written as DNA, the CDR3 is TGTGCCAGCTCACCAGATCCGGGAAGCAATCAGCCCCAGCATTTT. It encodes CASSPDPGSNQPQHF.

The rearrangement joins TRBV28 to TRBJ1-4; 7 bases map to TRBD1. The germline CDR1 and CDR2 sequences are MDHEN and SYDVKM. The CDR3 has 13 amino acids. Unmatched junction bases numbered 5, after V lost 6 bases and J lost 7 bases. This CDR3 reads CASRRGPGEKLFF. CDR3 sequence (DNA): TGTGCCAGCAGAAGGGGGCCGGGTGAAAAACTGTTTTTT.

The J gene is TRBJ1-5, the V gene TRBV4-1; weak D call: TRBD1 (5 bases). The CDR3 loop spans 17 amino acids. The V gene lost 0 bases and the J gene lost 1 base, with 13 bases spanning the gap. The germline V gene has CDR1 MGHRA and CDR2 YSYEKL. This CDR3 reads CASSQEGGGASNQPQHF. The CDR3 DNA is TGCGCCAGCAGCCAAGAGGGGGGAGGGGCCAGCAATCAGCCCCAGCATTTT.

The rearrangement links TRBV20-1 to TRBJ1-5, with D unclear. V was shortened by 3 bases and J by 1 base, with 19 bases between the two germline ends. There are 17 residues in the CDR3. Germline assignment: CDR1 DFQATT and CDR2 SNEGSKA (reference sequence). CDR3 in amino acids: CSASPGSSRLSNQPQHF. DNA for the CDR3: TGCAGTGCTAGTCCCGGGTCGAGCCGTCTCAGCAATCAGCCCCAGCATTTT.

The rearrangement uses TRBV11-1 and TRBJ1-6; D is uncertain. CDR3 length equals 14 residues. Germline CDR1 is SGHAT and CDR2 is FQDESV (reference sequence). Trimming took off 3 bases at V and 7 bases at J, with 10 bases between the two ends. The DNA for the CDR3 is TGTGCCAGCAGCTTGAGCGGGGTAAATTCACCCCTCCACTTT. Translating gives CASSLSGVNSPLHF.